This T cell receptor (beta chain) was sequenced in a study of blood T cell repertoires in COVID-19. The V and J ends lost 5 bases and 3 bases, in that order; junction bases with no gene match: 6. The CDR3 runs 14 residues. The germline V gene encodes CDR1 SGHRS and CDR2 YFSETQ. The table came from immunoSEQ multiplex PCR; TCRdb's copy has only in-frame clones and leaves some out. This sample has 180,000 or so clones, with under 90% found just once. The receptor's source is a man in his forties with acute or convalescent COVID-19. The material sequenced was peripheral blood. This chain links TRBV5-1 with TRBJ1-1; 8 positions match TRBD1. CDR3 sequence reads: CASRGTGAYTEAFF. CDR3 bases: TGCGCCAGCAGGGGGACAGGAGCCTACACTGAAGCTTTCTTT. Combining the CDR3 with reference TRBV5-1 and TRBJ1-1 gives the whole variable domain KAGVTQTPRYLIKTRGQQVTLSCSPISGHRSVSWYQQTPGQGLQFLFEYFSETQRNKGNFPGRFSGRQFSNSRSEMNVSTLELGDSALYLCASRGTGAYTEAFFGQGTRLTVV.